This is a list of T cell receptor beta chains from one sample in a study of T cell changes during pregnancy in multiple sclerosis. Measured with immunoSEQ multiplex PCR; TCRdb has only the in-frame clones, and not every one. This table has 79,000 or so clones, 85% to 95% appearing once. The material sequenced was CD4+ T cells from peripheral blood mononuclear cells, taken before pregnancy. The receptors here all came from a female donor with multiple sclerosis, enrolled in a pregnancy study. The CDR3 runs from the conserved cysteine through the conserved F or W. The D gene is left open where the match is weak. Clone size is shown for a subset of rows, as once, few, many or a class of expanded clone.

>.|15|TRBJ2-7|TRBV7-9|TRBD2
TGTGCCAGCAGCTTAGGAAGCGGGGCCTTCCTCGAGCAGTACTTC
CASSLGSGAFLEQYF
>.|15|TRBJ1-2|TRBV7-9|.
TGTGCCAGCAGCTTAGCGCGCGACAAAGGCTATGGCTACACCTTC
CASSLARDKGYGYTF
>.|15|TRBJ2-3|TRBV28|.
TGTGCCAGCAGTTTATCGGCGGGGTACACAGATACGCAGTATTTT
CASSLSAGYTDTQYF
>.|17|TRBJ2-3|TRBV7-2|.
TGTGCCAGCAGCTTAACGTGGGGCCTGGGGAGCACAGATACGCAGTATTTT
CASSLTWGLGSTDTQYF
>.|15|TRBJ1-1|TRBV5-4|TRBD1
TGTGCCAGCAGCACAGGGGACAGGAGGAACACTGAAGCTTTCTTT
CASSTGDRRNTEAFF
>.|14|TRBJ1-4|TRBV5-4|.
TGTGCCAGCAGCTTACCGGGGGGGGCTGAAAAACTGTTTTTT
CASSLPGGAEKLFF
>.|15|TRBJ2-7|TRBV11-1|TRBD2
TGTGCCAGCAGCTTAGAAGCGGGAGGTGCCTACGAGCAGTACTTC
CASSLEAGGAYEQYF
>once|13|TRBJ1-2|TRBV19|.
TGTGCCAGTACCTATACAGGGAACTATGGCTACACCTTC
CASTYTGNYGYTF
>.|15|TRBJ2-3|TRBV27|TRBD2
TGTGCCAGCAGCCAACTAGCGCTCGGGAGTGATACGCAGTATTTT
CASSQLALGSDTQYF
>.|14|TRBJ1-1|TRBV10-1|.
TGCGCCAGCAGTGCGAGCAGGGCCCCCACTGAAGCTTTCTTT
CASSASRAPTEAFF
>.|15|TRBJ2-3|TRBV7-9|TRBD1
TGTGCCAGCAGCCCCTGGACAGGAGGCACAGATACGCAGTATTTT
CASSPWTGGTDTQYF
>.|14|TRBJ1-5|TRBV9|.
TGTGCCAGCAGCGTTACTCCTTACAATCAGCCCCAGCATTTT
CASSVTPYNQPQHF
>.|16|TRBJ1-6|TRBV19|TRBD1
TGTGCCAGTAGCCGGGACAGGTCGATCACGAATTCACCCCTCCACTTT
CASSRDRSITNSPLHF
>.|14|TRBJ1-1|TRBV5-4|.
TGTGCCAGCAGCCCGGAACAGGGATACACTGAAGCTTTCTTT
CASSPEQGYTEAFF
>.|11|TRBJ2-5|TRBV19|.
TGTGCCAGTAGCGTGGAGGAGACCCAGTACTTC
CASSVEETQYF
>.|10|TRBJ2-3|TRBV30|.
TGTGCCTGGAGTGTACAGACGCAGTATTTT
CAWSVQTQYF
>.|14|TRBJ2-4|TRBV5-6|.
TGTGCCAGCAGCTGGCAGGTAGCCAAAAACATTCAGTACTTC
CASSWQVAKNIQYF
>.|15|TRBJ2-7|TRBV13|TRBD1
TGTGCCAGCAGCTTGACAGGGGGCGCGGAATCCGAGCAGTACTTC
CASSLTGGAESEQYF
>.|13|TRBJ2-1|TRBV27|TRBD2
TGTGCCAGCACGGAGCGGGAGGGGGATGAGCAGTTCTTC
CASTEREGDEQFF
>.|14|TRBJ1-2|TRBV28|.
TGTGCCAGCAGTTTAGGTCAGGGAGGCCATGGCTACACCTTC
CASSLGQGGHGYTF
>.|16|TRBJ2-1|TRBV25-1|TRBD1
TGTGCCAGCAGTGGACCGGGACAGGGGCTTTGGGATGAGCAGTTCTTC
CASSGPGQGLWDEQFF
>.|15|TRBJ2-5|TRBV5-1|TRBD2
TGCGCCAGCAGCTTGCAAGCGGGGGATCAAGAGACCCAGTACTTC
CASSLQAGDQETQYF
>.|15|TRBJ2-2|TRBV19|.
TGTGCCAGTATCTCATCGACAGCCCCGACCGGGGAGCTGTTTTTT
CASISSTAPTGELFF
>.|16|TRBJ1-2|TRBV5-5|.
TGTGCCAGCAGCCACCGGCCCGGGCGGGGGAACTATGGCTACACCTTC
CASSHRPGRGNYGYTF
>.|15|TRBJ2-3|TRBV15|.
TGTGCCACCAGCAGAACAGGGTTCAGCACAGATACGCAGTATTTT
CATSRTGFSTDTQYF
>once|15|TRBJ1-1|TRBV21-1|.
TGTGCCAGCAGGAGGGTAACCAGTCCGAACACTGAAGCTTTCTTT
CASRRVTSPNTEAFF
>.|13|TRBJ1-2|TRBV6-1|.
TGTGCCAGCAGTGAACTGGGCAACTATGGCTACACCTTC
CASSELGNYGYTF
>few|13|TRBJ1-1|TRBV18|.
TGTGCCAGCTCACCCTTAGGAGACACTGAAGCTTTCTTT
CASSPLGDTEAFF
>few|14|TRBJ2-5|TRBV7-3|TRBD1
TGTGCCAGCAGCCCGACAGGGGGCGAGGAGACCCAGTACTTC
CASSPTGGEETQYF
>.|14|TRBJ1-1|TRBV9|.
TGTGCCAGCAGCGCCCTGGGGGGGGCCACTGAAGCTTTCTTT
CASSALGGATEAFF
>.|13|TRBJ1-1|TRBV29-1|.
TGCAGCGTTGCATTGGAGGGGAACACTGAAGCTTTCTTT
CSVALEGNTEAFF
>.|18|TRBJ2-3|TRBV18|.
TGTGCCAGCTCACCCATATCACTACAGGGGACTAGCACAGATACGCAGTATTTT
CASSPISLQGTSTDTQYF
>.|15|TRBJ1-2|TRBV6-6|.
TGTGCCAGCAGTTACTCTGGCAGGGTTTATGATGGCTACACCTTC
CASSYSGRVYDGYTF
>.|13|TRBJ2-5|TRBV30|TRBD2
TGTGCCTGTCCTCGGGGGGAGGTAGAGACCCAGTACTTC
CACPRGEVETQYF